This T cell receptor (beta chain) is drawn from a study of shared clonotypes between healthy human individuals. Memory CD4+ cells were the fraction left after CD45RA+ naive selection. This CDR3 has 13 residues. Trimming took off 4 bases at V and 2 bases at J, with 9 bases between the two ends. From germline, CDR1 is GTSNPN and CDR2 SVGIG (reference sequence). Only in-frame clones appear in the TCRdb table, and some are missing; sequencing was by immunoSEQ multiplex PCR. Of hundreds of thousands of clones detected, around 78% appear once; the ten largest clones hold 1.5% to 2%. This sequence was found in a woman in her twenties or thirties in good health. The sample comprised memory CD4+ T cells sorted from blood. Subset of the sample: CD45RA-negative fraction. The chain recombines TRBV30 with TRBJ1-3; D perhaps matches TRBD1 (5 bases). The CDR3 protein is CAWNPRAGNTIYF. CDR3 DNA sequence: TGTGCCTGGAACCCCAGGGCTGGAAACACCATATATTTT.